The 14 T cell receptor beta chains given below trace back to one sample, sequenced in a study of blood T cell repertoires in COVID-19. The repertoire was sequenced with immunoSEQ multiplex PCR; TCRdb's copy has only in-frame clones and lacks some. The sample lists 400,000 or so clones, around 90% seen once, with about 3% in the top ten. Sequencing was performed on peripheral blood. These receptors originate from a human donor in a cohort sampled during active COVID-19.

This sequence joins TRBV5-5 and TRBJ1-1; a possible D gene is TRBD1 (5 bases). Germline CDR1 and CDR2: SGHKS and YYEKEE (reference sequence). Trimming shortened V by 1 base and J by 4 bases, and 11 bases separated the two germline ends. This CDR3 is built from 14 residues. The CDR3 DNA sequence: TGTGCCAGCAGCTTGTTGGAGGGGCCCACTGAAGCTTTCTTT. Translation gives CASSLLEGPTEAFF.

The chain carries TRBV10-3 and TRBJ2-1; D is possibly TRBD2 (6 bases). The germline V gene has CDR1 ENHRY and CDR2 SYGVKD. The V and J ends lost 6 bases and 6 bases respectively, with 15 bases between them. The CDR3 has 14 amino acids. The CDR3 sequence: CAIRGWGGGNEQFF. CDR3 in DNA: TGTGCCATCAGGGGTTGGGGAGGAGGCAATGAGCAGTTCTTC.

J is TRBJ1-3 and V is TRBV7-9; possibly TRBD1 for D (6 bases). V lost 4 bases, J lost 4 bases, and 11 bases lay in between. Germline V lookup: CDR1 SEHNR, CDR2 FQNEAQ (reference sequence). CDR3 length: 14 amino acids. The CDR3 loop reads CASSSQGYGNTIYF. CDR3 in DNA: TGTGCCAGCAGCTCACAGGGTTACGGAAACACCATATATTTT.

The rearrangement links TRBV11-2 to TRBJ2-7, with 7 bases identical to TRBD1. V was clipped by 1 base and J by 3 bases; unmatched bases: 6. Germline values: CDR1 SGHAT, CDR2 FQNNGV. The CDR3 extends over 15 amino acids. The CDR3 spells CASSLGVGGVYEQYF. CDR3 sequence (DNA): TGTGCCAGCAGCTTAGGGGTAGGGGGCGTCTACGAGCAGTACTTC.

The CDR3 is CASSRDKDLEKLFF. The CDR3 DNA follows: TGTGCCAGCAGTCGGGACAAGGATCTAGAAAAACTGTTTTTT. The chain has TRBV6-5 and TRBJ1-4; perhaps TRBD1 as D (6 bases). CDR3 length: 14 residues. The germline gives CDR1 MNHEY, CDR2 SVGAGI. Trimming pared 5 bases from V and 8 bases from J, leaving 15 bases between.

This clone was found once. CDR3: CASSFLRETQYF. The DNA of the CDR3 is TGTGCCAGCAGCTTTCTCCGGGAGACCCAGTACTTC. The rearrangement joins TRBV5-4 to TRBJ2-5, with unresolved D. Germline lookup yields CDR1 SGHNT and CDR2 YYREEE (reference sequence). V lost 2 bases and J lost 5, with 7 bases in between. The CDR3 has 12 amino acids. The variable domain in full, with the rest retrieved from reference TRBV5-4 and TRBJ2-5, is ETGVTQSPTHLIKTRGQQVTLRCSSQSGHNTVSWYQQALGQGPQFIFQYYREEENGRGNFPPRFSGLQFPNYSSELNVNALELDDSALYLCASSFLRETQYFGPGTRLLVL.

The chain links TRBV6-5 to TRBJ1-4; 7 bases fit TRBD1. CDR1 is MNHEY, CDR2 SVGAGI, per germline. The trim removed 6 bases at V and 3 bases at J, leaving 4 bases unmatched. This CDR3 has 14 amino acids. The CDR3 region is CASRQGWANEKLFF. In DNA, the CDR3 is TGTGCCAGCAGACAGGGGTGGGCTAATGAAAAACTGTTTTTT.

The rearrangement uses TRBV7-3 and TRBJ2-1; the match to TRBD2 covers 13 bases. V lost 5 bases, J lost 5 bases, and 15 bases stayed unmatched. Germline V gene data show CDR1 as SGHTA and CDR2 as FQGTGA. The CDR3 has 19 residues. DNA of the CDR3: TGTGCCAGCAGCGCCCGCCCCGGGACTAGCGGGGCTCCGCACAATGAGCAGTTCTTC. Translated, it gives CASSARPGTSGAPHNEQFF.

The rearrangement joins TRBV30 to TRBJ1-6; 8 positions agree with TRBD1. The trim removed 1 base at V and 7 bases at J, leaving 12 bases unmatched. Per the germline V gene, CDR1 is GTSNPN and CDR2 is SVGIG (reference sequence). This CDR3 has 17 residues. The CDR3 region has the DNA TGTGCCTGGAGTGGGACAGGGAAGGTATGGAGGAATTCACCCCTCCACTTT. The encoded protein is CAWSGTGKVWRNSPLHF.

The rearrangement joins TRBV4-1 to TRBJ2-2; 9 bases are shared with TRBD1. CDR1 and CDR2 from the germline V gene are MGHRA and YSYEKL. This CDR3 is built from 14 residues. V lost 6 bases and J lost 7; bases outside the gene matches: 6. This chain's CDR3 is CASSGTGLGGELFF. Written as DNA, the CDR3 is TGCGCCAGCAGTGGGACAGGGTTGGGCGGGGAGCTGTTTTTT.

In DNA form, the CDR3 reads TGCGCCAGCAGTGAGGCGGCTAGCGGGAGCCAATTCGAGCAGTACTTC. This translates into CASSEAASGSQFEQYF. The J gene is TRBJ2-7, the V gene TRBV10-2; 10 bases agree with TRBD2. The trim removed 2 bases at V and 6 bases at J, leaving 10 bases unmatched. Germline CDR1 reads WSHSY; CDR2 reads SAAADI. The CDR3 length is 16 residues.

This clone was found a few times. The genes are TRBV5-1 and TRBJ2-2; D perhaps matches TRBD2 (6 bases). The CDR3 loop spans 16 amino acids. The V and J ends lost 2 bases and 6 bases respectively, with 17 bases between them. In germline, CDR1 is SGHRS, CDR2 YFSETQ. The CDR3 loop is CASSFRGSGGAGELFF. The CDR3 bases are TGCGCCAGCAGCTTCCGGGGTAGCGGTGGGGCCGGGGAGCTGTTTTTT. The complete variable domain, with remaining parts taken from reference TRBV5-1 and TRBJ2-2, reads KAGVTQTPRYLIKTRGQQVTLSCSPISGHRSVSWYQQTPGQGLQFLFEYFSETQRNKGNFPGRFSGRQFSNSRSEMNVSTLELGDSALYLCASSFRGSGGAGELFFGEGSRLTVL.

The rearrangement uses TRBV7-8 and TRBJ2-2; D is perhaps TRBD2 (6 bases). Trimming stripped 3 bases from V and 3 bases from J, with 14 bases between. This CDR3 has 16 amino acids. Looked up from germline, CDR1 is SGHVS and CDR2 is FQNEAQ. CDR3: CASSLRVAEDTGELFF. The CDR3 DNA follows: TGTGCCAGCAGCTTGAGGGTAGCGGAAGACACCGGGGAGCTGTTTTTT.

V is TRBV30 and J is TRBJ1-3, with unresolved D. Germline CDR1 reads GTSNPN; CDR2 reads SVGIG (reference sequence). The length of the CDR3 is 13 residues. The germline V and J ends were trimmed by 4 bases and 3 bases, with 10 bases remaining between them. CDR3 in amino acids: CAWIEGSGNTIYF. In nucleotides, the CDR3 is TGTGCCTGGATAGAGGGCAGTGGAAACACCATATATTTT.